The rows below give T cell receptor beta chains drawn from one sample of a study of T cells in Graves' hyperthyroidism and ophthalmopathy. TCRdb re-called the multiplex PCR reads with MiXCR, one entry per CDR3 protein. The sample yields roughly 380,000 distinct CDR3 sequences, 15% to 20% seen once. Sequences were obtained from blood. These receptor sequences come from a woman in her thirties or forties with Graves' ophthalmopathy. CDR3s include the opening cysteine and the closing phenylalanine or tryptophan. The D gene is left open where the match is weak. Clone size is shown for a subset of rows, as once, few, many or a class of expanded clone.

>many|TRBV12-3/TRBV12-4|TRBD2|TRBJ2-5
TGTGCCAGCAGGACGGGACTAGCGTTCGGTGAGGCCCAGTACTTC
CASRTGLAFGEAQYF
>many|TRBV12-3/TRBV12-4|-|TRBJ2-5
TGTGCCAGCAGTAGAAAAGAGACCCAGTACTTC
CASSRKETQYF
>many|TRBV15|-|TRBJ1-2
TGTGCCACCAGCGGGGGGATATCGCTTTCGGAAGGCTACACCTTC
CATSGGISLSEGYTF
>many|TRBV28|TRBD1|TRBJ2-4
TGTGCCAGCAGCCCGGGCTCTGGGACAGAGTACTTC
CASSPGSGTEYF
>many|TRBV12-3/TRBV12-4|TRBD1|TRBJ1-5
TGTGCCAGCAGGGGTAACAGGGGATCGCCCCAGCATTTT
CASRGNRGSPQHF
>-|TRBV14|-|TRBJ2-2
TGTGCCAGCAGCAGGCGGGACCAACTAGGAAAAGGGGAGCTGTTTTTT
CASSRRDQLGKGELFF
>-|TRBV7-3|TRBD1|TRBJ2-6
TGTGCCAGCAGCTTAACGGTTCTTACCGGGACAGGGTCCTCTGGGGCCAACGTCCTGACTTTC
CASSLTVLTGTGSSGANVLTF
>few|TRBV30|TRBD1|TRBJ1-2
TGTGCCTGGAATGGGGACAGACAAGCTAACTATGGCTACACCTTC
CAWNGDRQANYGYTF
>few|TRBV15|-|TRBJ2-5
TGTGCCACCAGCAGCCCCCAAGAGACCCAGTACTTC
CATSSPQETQYF
>once|TRBV6-2/TRBV6-3|-|TRBJ2-7
TGTGCCAGCAGTCAGTCCGGGAACTCCTACGAGCAGTACTTC
CASSQSGNSYEQYF
>many|TRBV7-9|-|TRBJ2-2
TGTGCCAGCATTAGCGGAGCGAACACCGGGGAGCTGTTTTTT
CASISGANTGELFF
>many|TRBV9|-|TRBJ2-7
TGTGCCAGCAGCTACTCGGCTAGCGACTACGAGCAGTACTTC
CASSYSASDYEQYF
>many|TRBV11-2|-|TRBJ2-7
TGTGCCAGCAGTCGAGGGTCTGGTATGGTCTCCTACGAGCAGTACTTC
CASSRGSGMVSYEQYF
>-|TRBV7-2|TRBD1|TRBJ2-5
TGTGCCAGCAGCCCGATGAGGACAGGGAAGGAGACCCAGTACTTC
CASSPMRTGKETQYF
>many|TRBV19|-|TRBJ2-2
TGTGCCAGTAGTGTCCCCGGGGACACCGGGGAGCTGTTTTTT
CASSVPGDTGELFF
>many|TRBV12-3/TRBV12-4|-|TRBJ1-1
TGTGCCAGCAGTTTAGGGGCCGCACTTGAAGCTTTCTTT
CASSLGAALEAFF
>many|TRBV6-2/TRBV6-3|-|TRBJ1-5
TGTGCCAGCAGCCCCGAACTTCACGGCAATCAGCCCCAGCATTTT
CASSPELHGNQPQHF
>few|TRBV28|-|TRBJ1-1
TGTGCCAGCACCCTGGTACCCACCAACACTGAAGCTTTCTTT
CASTLVPTNTEAFF
>many|TRBV20-1|TRBD1|TRBJ2-5
TGCAGTGCTAGAGATGACAGGGGGAGGCAAGAGACCCAGTACTTC
CSARDDRGRQETQYF
>many|TRBV27|-|TRBJ2-2
TGTGCCAGCAGTACGACAGGTTTCACCGGGGAGCTGTTTTTT
CASSTTGFTGELFF
>many|TRBV6-4|-|TRBJ2-2
TGTGCCAGCAGCGAGCTAGTGAACACCGGGGAGCTGTTTTTT
CASSELVNTGELFF
>many|TRBV19|TRBD1|TRBJ1-2
TGTGCCAGTAGTGGACAGGGGGCTGAAGGCTACACCTTC
CASSGQGAEGYTF
>-|TRBV4-1|-|TRBJ2-7
TGCGCCAGCAGCCATCCACAGGGGGACTACGAGCGGTACTTC
CASSHPQGDYERYF
>many|TRBV5-1|-|TRBJ2-7
TGCGCCAGCAGCTTGGCCCCGGGACGGGATAGCTACGAGCAGTACTTC
CASSLAPGRDSYEQYF
>-|TRBV19|-|TRBJ1-2
TGTGCCAGTAGTACCAGCGGGGGAATCGACGGCTACAGCTTC
CASSTSGGIDGYSF
>many|TRBV2|TRBD2|TRBJ2-5
TGTGCCAGCGGGACTAGAGAAGAGACCCAGTACTTC
CASGTREETQYF
>many|TRBV29-1|-|TRBJ1-1
TGCAGCGTCGCCGGGGTAAGGAACACTGAAGCTTTCTTT
CSVAGVRNTEAFF
>-|TRBV30|TRBD2|TRBJ2-1
TGTGCCTGGAAAACTAGCGGGAGGGCCAATGAGCAGTTCTTC
CAWKTSGRANEQFF
>many|TRBV7-8|-|TRBJ2-4
TGTGCCAGCAGCTTAAGGCTAGCGGAGGGGGTTAAAAACATTCAGTACTTC
CASSLRLAEGVKNIQYF
>-|TRBV6-1|TRBD1|TRBJ2-7
TGTGCCAGCAGTCCACCCAGGACAGGGGGATTCTCCTACGAGCAGTACTTC
CASSPPRTGGFSYEQYF
>many|TRBV15|-|TRBJ2-7
TGTGCCACCAGCGCAACGGGATCCTACGAGCAGTACTTC
CATSATGSYEQYF
>-|TRBV18|TRBD1|TRBJ1-5
TGTGCCAGCTCACCAGGACAGGATAATCAGCCCCAGCATTTT
CASSPGQDNQPQHF
>once|TRBV7-9|TRBD2|TRBJ2-7
TGTGCCAGCAGCTTCAGCGGGGCCGCCTACGAGCAGTACTTC
CASSFSGAAYEQYF
>many|TRBV11-2|-|TRBJ2-7
TGTGCCAGCAGCTTATACAGGCACTACGAGCAGTACTTC
CASSLYRHYEQYF
>many|TRBV6-4|-|TRBJ2-7
TGTGCCAGCAGTTCGGGACCGAACTACGAGCAGTACTTC
CASSSGPNYEQYF
>many|TRBV6-2/TRBV6-3|-|TRBJ1-1
TGTGCCAGCCAAAGTTACAGGTCCACTGAAGCTTTCTTT
CASQSYRSTEAFF
>-|TRBV5-1|TRBD2|TRBJ2-7
TGCGCCAGCGCTCCCCTAGCGGGACGTTCCTACGAGCAGTACTTC
CASAPLAGRSYEQYF
>many|TRBV27|-|TRBJ2-7
TGTGCCAGCAGAGCCGCAGGGATCCCCTACGAGCAGTACTTC
CASRAAGIPYEQYF
>many|TRBV12-3/TRBV12-4|TRBD1|TRBJ1-5
TGTGCCAGCAGTCATACAGGGGACAATCAGCCCCAGCATTTT
CASSHTGDNQPQHF